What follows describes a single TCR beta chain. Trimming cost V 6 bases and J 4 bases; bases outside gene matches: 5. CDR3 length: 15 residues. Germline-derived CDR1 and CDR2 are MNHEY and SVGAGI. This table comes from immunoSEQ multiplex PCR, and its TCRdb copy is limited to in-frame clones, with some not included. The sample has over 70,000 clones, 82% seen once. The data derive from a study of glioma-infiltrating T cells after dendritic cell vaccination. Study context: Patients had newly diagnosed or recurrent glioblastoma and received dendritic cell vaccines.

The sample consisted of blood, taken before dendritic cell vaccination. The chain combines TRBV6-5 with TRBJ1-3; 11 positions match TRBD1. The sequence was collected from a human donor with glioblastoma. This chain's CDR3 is CASRMDRGPGNTIYF. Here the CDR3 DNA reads TGTGCCAGCAGGATGGACAGGGGGCCGGGAAACACCATATATTTT.